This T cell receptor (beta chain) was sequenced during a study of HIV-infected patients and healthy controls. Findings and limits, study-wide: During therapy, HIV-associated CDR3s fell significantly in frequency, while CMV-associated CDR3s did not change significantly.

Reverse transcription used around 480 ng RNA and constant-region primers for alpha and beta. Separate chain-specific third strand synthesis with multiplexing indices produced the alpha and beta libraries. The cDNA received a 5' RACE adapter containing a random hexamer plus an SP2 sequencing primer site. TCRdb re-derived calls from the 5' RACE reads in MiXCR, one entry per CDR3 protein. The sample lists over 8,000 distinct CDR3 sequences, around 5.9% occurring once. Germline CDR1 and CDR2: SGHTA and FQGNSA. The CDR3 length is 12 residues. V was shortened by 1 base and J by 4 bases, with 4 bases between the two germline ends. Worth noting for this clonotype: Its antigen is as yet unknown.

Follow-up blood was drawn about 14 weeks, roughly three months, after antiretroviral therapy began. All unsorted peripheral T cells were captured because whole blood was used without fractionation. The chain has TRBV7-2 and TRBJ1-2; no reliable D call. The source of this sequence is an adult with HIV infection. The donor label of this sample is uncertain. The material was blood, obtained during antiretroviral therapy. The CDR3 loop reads CASSLESYGYTF. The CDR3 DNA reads TGTGCCAGCAGCTTAGAAAGCTATGGCTACACCTTC.